The clone carrying this TCR beta chain was found many times. The target antigen is unknown. As for time point: newly diagnosed GD, antithyroid drugs for less than 3 months. Scientists built the TCR library using RNA that was extracted from PBMCs. Clinicians diagnosed Graves' disease using American Thyroid Association guidelines. These data originate in a study of regulatory T cells in long-lasting Graves disease. Study observations and caveats: Persistent Graves' disease cases displayed lower TCR diversity than newly diagnosed ones.

This CDR3 contains 14 residues. Germline V CDR1 and CDR2: MNHNS, SASEGT. Trimming stripped 4 bases from V and 2 bases from J, with 10 bases between. The authors built TCR beta libraries using iRepertoire HTBI primers and Arm-PCR of CDR3 regions. TCRdb re-called the multiplex PCR reads through MiXCR, storing one row per CDR3 protein. This sample has around 450,000 distinct CDR3 sequences; under 20% occur once, and the top ten carry more than 10%. This sample was shared with a second study, whose subject was T cells in Graves' hyperthyroidism and ophthalmopathy. According to that study: Before onset, ophthalmopathy was predicted by the model a median approximately 6.7 months earlier.

Sample: peripheral blood mononuclear cells (PBMCs), taken at new diagnosis, from a patient treated with antithyroid drugs. This TCR was sampled from a man in his forties or fifties with Graves disease. J is TRBJ2-3 and V is TRBV6-1; D is possibly TRBD1 or TRBD2 (5 bases each). The CDR3 sequence is CASSVQGPTDTQYF. CDR3 DNA: TGTGCCAGCAGTGTCCAGGGACCCACAGATACGCAGTATTTT.